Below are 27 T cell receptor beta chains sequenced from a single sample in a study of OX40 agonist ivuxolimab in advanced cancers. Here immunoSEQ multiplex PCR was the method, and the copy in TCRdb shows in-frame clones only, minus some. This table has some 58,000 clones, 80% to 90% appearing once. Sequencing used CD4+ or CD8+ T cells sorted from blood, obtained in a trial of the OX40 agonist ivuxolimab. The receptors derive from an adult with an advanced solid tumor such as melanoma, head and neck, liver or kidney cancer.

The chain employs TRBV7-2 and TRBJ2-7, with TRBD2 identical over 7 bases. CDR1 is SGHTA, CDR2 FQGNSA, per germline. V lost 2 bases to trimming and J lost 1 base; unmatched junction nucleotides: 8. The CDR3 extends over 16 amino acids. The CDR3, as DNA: TGTGCCAGCAGCTTATGGGCCCTAGCGGAATCCTACGAGCAGTACTTC. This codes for CASSLWALAESYEQYF.

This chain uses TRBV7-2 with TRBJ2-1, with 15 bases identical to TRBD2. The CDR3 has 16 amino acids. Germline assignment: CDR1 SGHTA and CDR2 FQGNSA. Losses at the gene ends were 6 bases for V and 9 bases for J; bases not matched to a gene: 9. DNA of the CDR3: TGTGCCAGCAGACAGGGACTAGCGGGGGGCCAGGGTGAGCAGTTCTTC. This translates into CASRQGLAGGQGEQFF.

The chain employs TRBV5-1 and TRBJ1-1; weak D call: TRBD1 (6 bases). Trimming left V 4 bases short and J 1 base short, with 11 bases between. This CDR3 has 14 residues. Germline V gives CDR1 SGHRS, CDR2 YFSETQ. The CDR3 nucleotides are TGCGCCAGCAGCGACCCGGGACAGAACACTGAAGCTTTCTTT. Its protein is CASSDPGQNTEAFF.

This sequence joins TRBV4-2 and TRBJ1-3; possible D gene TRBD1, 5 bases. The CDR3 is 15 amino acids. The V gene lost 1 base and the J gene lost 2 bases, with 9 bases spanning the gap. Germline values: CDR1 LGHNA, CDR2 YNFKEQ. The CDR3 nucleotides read TGTGCCAGCAGCCAAGTTTCCAGGGCTGGAAACACCATATATTTT. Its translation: CASSQVSRAGNTIYF.

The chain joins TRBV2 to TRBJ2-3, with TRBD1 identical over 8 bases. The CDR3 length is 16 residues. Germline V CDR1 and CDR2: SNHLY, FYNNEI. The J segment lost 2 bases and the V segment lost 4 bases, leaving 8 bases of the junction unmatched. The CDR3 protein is CASSARGRRLTDTQYF. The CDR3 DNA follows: TGTGCCAGCAGTGCCAGGGGGCGAAGGCTCACAGATACGCAGTATTTT.

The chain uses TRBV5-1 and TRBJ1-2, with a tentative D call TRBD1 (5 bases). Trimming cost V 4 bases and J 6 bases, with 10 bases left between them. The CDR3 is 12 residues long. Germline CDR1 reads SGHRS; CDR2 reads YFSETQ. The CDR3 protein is CASSTTRDGYTF. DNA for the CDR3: TGCGCCAGCAGCACCACCAGGGATGGCTACACCTTC.

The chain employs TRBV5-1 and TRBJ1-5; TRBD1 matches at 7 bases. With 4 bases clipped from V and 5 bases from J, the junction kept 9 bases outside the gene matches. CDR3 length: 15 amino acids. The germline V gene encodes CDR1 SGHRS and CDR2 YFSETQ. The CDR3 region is CASSEAGQSYQPQHF. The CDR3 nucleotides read TGCGCCAGCAGCGAGGCGGGACAGAGCTATCAGCCCCAGCATTTT.

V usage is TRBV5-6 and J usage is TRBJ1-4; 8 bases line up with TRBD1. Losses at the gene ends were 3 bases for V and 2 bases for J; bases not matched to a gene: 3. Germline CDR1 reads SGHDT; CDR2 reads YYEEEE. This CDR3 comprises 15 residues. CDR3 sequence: CASSSSGGTNEKLFF. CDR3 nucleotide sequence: TGTGCCAGCAGCTCCTCAGGGGGCACTAATGAAAAACTGTTTTTT. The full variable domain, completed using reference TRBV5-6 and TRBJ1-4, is DAGVTQSPTHLIKTRGQQVTLRCSPKSGHDTVSWYQQALGQGPQFIFQYYEEEERQRGNFPDRFSGHQFPNYSSELNVNALLLGDSALYLCASSSSGGTNEKLFFGSGTQLSVL.

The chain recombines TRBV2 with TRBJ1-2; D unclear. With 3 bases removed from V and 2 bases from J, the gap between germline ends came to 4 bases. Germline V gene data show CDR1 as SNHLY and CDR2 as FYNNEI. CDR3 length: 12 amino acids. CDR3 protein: CASSDFNYGYTF. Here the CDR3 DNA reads TGTGCCAGCAGTGACTTCAACTATGGCTACACCTTC.

In DNA, the CDR3 is TGTGCCAGCAGCTTAGTAACGCCGAACACTGAAGCTTTCTTT. Protein product: CASSLVTPNTEAFF. The chain recombines TRBV7-8 with TRBJ1-1; D not certain. V was pared by 1 base and J by 1 base, with 7 bases between. The length of the CDR3 is 14 residues. Germline CDR1 SGHVS, CDR2 FQNEAQ. The full variable domain, its missing parts supplied by reference TRBV7-8 and TRBJ1-1, is GAGVSQSPRYKVAKRGQDVALRCDPISGHVSLFWYQQALGQGPEFLTYFQNEAQLDKSGLPSDRFFAERPEGSVSTLKIQRTQQEDSAVYLCASSLVTPNTEAFFGQGTRLTVV.

The CDR3, as DNA: TGTGCCAGCAGTTCGCAGCGGGGTACAGATACGCAGTATTTT. The encoded protein is CASSSQRGTDTQYF. The chain has TRBV6-6 and TRBJ2-3; 7 bases are a match to TRBD2. J gave up 3 bases and V 4 bases, and 4 bases lay outside the gene matches. CDR1 MNHNY and CDR2 SVGAGI come from the germline V gene (reference sequence). The length of the CDR3 is 14 residues.

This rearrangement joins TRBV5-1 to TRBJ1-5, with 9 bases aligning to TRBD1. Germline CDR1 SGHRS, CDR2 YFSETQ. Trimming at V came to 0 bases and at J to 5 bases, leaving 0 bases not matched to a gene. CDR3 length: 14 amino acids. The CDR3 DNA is TGCGCCAGCAGCTTGGGACAGGGGGATCAGCCCCAGCATTTT. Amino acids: CASSLGQGDQPQHF.

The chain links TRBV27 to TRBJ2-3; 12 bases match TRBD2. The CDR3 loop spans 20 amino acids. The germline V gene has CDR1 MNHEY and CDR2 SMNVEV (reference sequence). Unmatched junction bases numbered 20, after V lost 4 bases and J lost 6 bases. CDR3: CASSSPTSGSGSFTGDTQYF. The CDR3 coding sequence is TGTGCCAGCAGTTCGCCGACTAGCGGGAGCGGGTCGTTTACGGGGGATACGCAGTATTTT.

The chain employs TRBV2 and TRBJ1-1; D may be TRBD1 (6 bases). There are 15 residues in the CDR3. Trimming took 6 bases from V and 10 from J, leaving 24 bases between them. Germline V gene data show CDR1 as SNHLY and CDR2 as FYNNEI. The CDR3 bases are TGTGCCAGCAGCGAGCAGGGGAAGACCGGGGGGGGAGCTTTCTTT. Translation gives CASSEQGKTGGGAFF.

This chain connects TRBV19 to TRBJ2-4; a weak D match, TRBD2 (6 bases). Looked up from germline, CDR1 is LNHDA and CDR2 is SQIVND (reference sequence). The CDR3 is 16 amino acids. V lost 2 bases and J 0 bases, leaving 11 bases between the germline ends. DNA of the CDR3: TGTGCCAGTAGTATAAGCGGGCGACTAGCCAAAAACATTCAGTACTTC. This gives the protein CASSISGRLAKNIQYF.

The CDR3, as DNA: TGCGCCAGCAGTTGTGGAGGGAGGCATGAGCAGTTCTTC. This sequence encodes CASSCGGRHEQFF. The chain couples TRBV23-1 to TRBJ2-1; tentative D call: TRBD2 (6 bases). TRBV23-1 carries the ORF label, with uncertain function. The CDR3 consists of 13 residues. V lost 5 bases to trimming and J lost 8 bases, with 13 bases between them.

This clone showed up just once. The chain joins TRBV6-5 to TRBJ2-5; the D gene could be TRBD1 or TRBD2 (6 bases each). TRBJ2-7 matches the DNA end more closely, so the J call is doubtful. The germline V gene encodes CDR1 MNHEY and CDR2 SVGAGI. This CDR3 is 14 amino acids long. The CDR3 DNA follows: TGTGCCAGCCGGGGGCAGGGGATTTCCTACGAGCAGTACTTC. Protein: CASRGQGISYEQYF.

CDR3 nucleotide sequence: TGTGCCAGCAGCCAAGATATAGCGGGGACAGATACGCAGTATTTT. It specifies CASSQDIAGTDTQYF. The chain employs TRBV14 and TRBJ2-3; TRBD2 matches at 8 bases. The CDR3 totals 15 residues. Germline-derived CDR1 and CDR2 are SGHDN and FVKESK. The trim removed 0 bases at V and 3 bases at J, leaving 2 bases unmatched.

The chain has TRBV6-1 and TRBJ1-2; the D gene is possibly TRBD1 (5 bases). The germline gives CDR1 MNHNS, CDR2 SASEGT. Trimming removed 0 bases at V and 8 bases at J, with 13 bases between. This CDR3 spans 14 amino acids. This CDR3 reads CASSEARGAYGYTF. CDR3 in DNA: TGTGCCAGCAGTGAAGCGAGAGGGGCCTACGGCTACACCTTC.

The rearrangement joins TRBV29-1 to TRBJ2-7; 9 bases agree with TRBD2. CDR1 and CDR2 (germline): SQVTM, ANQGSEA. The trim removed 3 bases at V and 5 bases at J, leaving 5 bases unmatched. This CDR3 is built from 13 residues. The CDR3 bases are TGCAGCGTTGATAGCGGGAGAAGAAACGAGCAGTACTTC. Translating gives CSVDSGRRNEQYF.

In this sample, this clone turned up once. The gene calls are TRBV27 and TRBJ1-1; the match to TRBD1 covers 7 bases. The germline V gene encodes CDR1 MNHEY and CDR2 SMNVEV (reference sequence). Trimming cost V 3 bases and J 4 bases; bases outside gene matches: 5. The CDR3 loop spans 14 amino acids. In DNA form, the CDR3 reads TGTGCCAGCAGTTTGGAGACAGGGATCACTGAAGCTTTCTTT. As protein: CASSLETGITEAFF.

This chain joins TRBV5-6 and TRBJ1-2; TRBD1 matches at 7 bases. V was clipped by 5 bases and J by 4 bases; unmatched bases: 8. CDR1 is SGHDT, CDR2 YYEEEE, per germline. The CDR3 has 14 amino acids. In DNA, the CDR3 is TGTGCCAGCAGTCGGGACAGAGGGCTCTATGGCTACACCTTC. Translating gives CASSRDRGLYGYTF. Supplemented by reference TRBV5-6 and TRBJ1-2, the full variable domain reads DAGVTQSPTHLIKTRGQQVTLRCSPKSGHDTVSWYQQALGQGPQFIFQYYEEEERQRGNFPDRFSGHQFPNYSSELNVNALLLGDSALYLCASSRDRGLYGYTFGSGTRLTVV.

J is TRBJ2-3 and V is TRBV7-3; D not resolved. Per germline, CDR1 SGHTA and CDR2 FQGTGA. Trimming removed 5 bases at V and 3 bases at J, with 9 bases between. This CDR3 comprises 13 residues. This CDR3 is CASSPTSTDTQYF. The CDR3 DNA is TGTGCCAGCAGCCCGACTTCTACAGATACGCAGTATTTT. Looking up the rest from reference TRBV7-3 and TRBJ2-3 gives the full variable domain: GAGVSQTPSNKVTEKGKYVELRCDPISGHTALYWYRQSLGQGPEFLIYFQGTGAADDSGLPNDRFFAVRPEGSVSTLKIQRTERGDSAVYLCASSPTSTDTQYFGPGTRLTVL.

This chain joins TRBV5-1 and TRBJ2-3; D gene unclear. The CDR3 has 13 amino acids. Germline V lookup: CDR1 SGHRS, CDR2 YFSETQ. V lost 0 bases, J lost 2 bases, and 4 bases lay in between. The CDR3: CASSLDVTDTQYF. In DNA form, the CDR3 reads TGCGCCAGCAGCTTGGATGTCACAGATACGCAGTATTTT.

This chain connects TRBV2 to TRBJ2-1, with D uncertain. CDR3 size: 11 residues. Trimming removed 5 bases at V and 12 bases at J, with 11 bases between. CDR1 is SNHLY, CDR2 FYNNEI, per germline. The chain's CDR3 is CASSPKLRQFF. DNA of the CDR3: TGTGCCAGCAGTCCGAAACTAAGGCAGTTCTTC.

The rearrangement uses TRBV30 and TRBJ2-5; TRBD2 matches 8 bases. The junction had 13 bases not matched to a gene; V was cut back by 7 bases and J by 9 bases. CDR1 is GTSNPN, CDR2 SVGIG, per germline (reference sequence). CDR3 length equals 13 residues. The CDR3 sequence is CAYVDSGAGAQYF. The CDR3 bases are TGTGCCTACGTTGACAGCGGAGCGGGGGCCCAGTACTTC.

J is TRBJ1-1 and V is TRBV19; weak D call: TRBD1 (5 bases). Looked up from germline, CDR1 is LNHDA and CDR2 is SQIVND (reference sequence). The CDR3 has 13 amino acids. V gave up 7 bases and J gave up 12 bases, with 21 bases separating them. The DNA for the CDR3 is TGTGCCAGTACCCGCCGCGGGGAGGGGAGGTCTTTCTTT. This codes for CASTRRGEGRSFF. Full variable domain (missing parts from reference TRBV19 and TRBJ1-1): DGGITQSPKYLFRKEGQNVTLSCEQNLNHDAMYWYRQDPGQGLRLIYYSQIVNDFQKGDIAEGYSVSREKKESFPLTVTSAQKNPTAFYLCASTRRGEGRSFFGQGTRLTVV.